This TCR beta chain originates from a study of vaccination effects on CD4 cells after COVID-19. Overall study: A few million PBMC were seeded per well and grown in the presence of roughly 10 IU/ml IL-2 and approximately 11 ug/ml peptides.

Details on this clone: Antigen unknown.

Sequencing used immunoSEQ multiplex PCR; TCRdb keeps in-frame clones, though not all of them. The table includes roughly 33,000 clones, around 74% detected once. V dropped 3 bases and J dropped 2 bases, with 12 bases sitting between them. The CDR3 runs to 15 residues. Germline CDR1 is LNHDA and CDR2 is SQIVND (reference sequence). Cells that had been cultured for ten to eleven days were the source of isolated CD4+ T cells. This individual contracted SARS-CoV-2 between March and December 2020, as verified by PCR. BNT162b2 vaccine or mRNA-1273 vaccine was given to participants in two doses. Here the sequenced sample was CD4+ T cells from PBMCs cultured without peptide, taken after COVID-19 vaccination. The sequence derives from a human donor who had a prior SARS-CoV-2 infection. This chain uses TRBV19 with TRBJ2-3; a weak D match, TRBD1 (6 bases). The CDR3, as DNA: TGTGCCAGTAGTATGGGGGCAGGGGACACAGATACGCAGTATTTT. This gives the protein CASSMGAGDTDTQYF.